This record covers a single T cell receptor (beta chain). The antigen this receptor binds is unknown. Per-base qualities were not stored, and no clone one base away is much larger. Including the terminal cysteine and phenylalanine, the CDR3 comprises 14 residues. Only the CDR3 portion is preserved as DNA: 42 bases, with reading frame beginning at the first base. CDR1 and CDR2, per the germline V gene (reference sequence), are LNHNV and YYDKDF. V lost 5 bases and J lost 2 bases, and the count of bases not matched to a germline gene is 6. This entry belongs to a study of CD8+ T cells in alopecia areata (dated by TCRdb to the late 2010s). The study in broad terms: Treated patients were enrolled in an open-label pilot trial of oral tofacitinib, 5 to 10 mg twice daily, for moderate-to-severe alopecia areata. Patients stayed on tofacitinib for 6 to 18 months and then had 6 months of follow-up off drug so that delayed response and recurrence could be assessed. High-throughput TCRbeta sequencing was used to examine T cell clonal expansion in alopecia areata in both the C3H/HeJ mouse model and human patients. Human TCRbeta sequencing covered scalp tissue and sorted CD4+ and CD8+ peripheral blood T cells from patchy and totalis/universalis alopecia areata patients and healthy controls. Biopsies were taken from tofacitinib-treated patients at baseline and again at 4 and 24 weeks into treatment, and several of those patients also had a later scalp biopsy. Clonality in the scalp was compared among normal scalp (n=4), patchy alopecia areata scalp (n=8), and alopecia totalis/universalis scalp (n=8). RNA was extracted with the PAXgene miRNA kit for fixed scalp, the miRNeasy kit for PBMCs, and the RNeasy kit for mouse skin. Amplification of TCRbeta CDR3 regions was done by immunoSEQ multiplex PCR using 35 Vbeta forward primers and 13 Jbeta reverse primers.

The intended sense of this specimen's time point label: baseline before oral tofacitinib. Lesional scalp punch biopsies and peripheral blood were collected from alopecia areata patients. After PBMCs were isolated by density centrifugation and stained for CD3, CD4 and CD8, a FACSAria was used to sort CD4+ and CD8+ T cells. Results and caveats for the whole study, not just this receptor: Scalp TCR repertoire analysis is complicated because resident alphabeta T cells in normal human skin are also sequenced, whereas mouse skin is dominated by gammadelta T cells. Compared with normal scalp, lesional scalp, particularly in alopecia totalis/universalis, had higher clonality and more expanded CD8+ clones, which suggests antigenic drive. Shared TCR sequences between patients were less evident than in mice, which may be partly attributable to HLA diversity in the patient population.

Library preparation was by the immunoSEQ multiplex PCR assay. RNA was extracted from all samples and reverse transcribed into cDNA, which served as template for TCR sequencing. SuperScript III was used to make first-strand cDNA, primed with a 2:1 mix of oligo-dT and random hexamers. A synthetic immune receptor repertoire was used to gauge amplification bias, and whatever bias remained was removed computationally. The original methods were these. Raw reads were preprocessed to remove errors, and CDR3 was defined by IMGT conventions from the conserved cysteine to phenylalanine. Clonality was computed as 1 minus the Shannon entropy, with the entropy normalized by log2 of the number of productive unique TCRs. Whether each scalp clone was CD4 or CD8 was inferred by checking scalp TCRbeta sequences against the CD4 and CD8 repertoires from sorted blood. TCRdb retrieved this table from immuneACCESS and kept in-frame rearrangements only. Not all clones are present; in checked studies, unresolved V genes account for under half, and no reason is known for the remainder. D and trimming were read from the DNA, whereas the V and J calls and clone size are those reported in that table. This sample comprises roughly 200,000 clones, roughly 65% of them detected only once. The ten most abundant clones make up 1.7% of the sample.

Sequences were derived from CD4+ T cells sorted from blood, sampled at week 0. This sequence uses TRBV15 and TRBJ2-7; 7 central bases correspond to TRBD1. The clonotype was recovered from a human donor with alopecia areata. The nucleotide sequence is TGTGCCACCAGCCCCATAGGACAGGCCTACGAGCAGTACTTC. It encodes CATSPIGQAYEQYF.